The present T cell receptor (beta chain) was sequenced within a study of neurological immune-mediated disorders. Overall study findings and caveats: There were no CDR3 amino acid sequences shared by expanded clones across subjects, a result suggesting private repertoires in all groups.

The V and J ends lost 5 bases and 2 bases, in that order; junction bases with no gene match: 12. The germline V gene encodes CDR1 SGHVS and CDR2 FQNEAQ. The CDR3 contains 17 residues. TCRdb passed the 5' RACE reads through MiXCR, listing each CDR3 protein once. Here the sample spans over 13,000 distinct CDR3 sequences, roughly 6.9% being singletons. This clonotype was seen repeatedly, ten times or more. Its matching antigen is unknown. This TCR was recovered from a woman aged 40 to 50 in good health. The V gene is TRBV7-8, the J gene TRBJ2-3; TRBD1 matches 8 bases. Sequenced: CD8+ T cells from blood. The CDR3 protein is CASSPDQDREITDTQYF. The CDR3 DNA reads as TGTGCCAGCAGCCCAGATCAGGACAGGGAGATCACAGATACGCAGTATTTT.